A single sample gave rise to the 24 T cell receptor beta chains below, sequenced in a study of tumor-infiltrating lymphocytes in oesophageal squamous cell carcinoma. TCRdb independently ran MiXCR on the PCR reads; one entry per CDR3 protein. The sample has over 8,000 distinct CDR3 sequences; 63% are singletons. The sample was esophageal tumor tissue. The source of these receptors is a female donor with esophageal squamous cell carcinoma.

In this sample, this clonotype turned up many times. The chain is built from TRBV12-3 or TRBV12-4 and TRBJ2-4; D ambiguous. The DNA matches TRBJ2-7 better at its end, which makes the J call doubtful. The length of the CDR3 is 15 residues. The CDR3 spells CASSKGQLHSYEQYF. CDR3 coding DNA: TGTGCCAGCAGCAAAGGGCAGCTACACTCATACGAGCAGTACTTC.

This clonotype was observed many times. The chain uses TRBV7-9 and TRBJ2-1, with 9 bases aligning to TRBD1. J gave up 6 bases and V 7 bases, and 4 bases lay outside the gene matches. Germline CDR1 is SEHNR and CDR2 is FQNEAQ (reference sequence). CDR3 length: 13 residues. The CDR3 DNA follows: TGTGCCAGCATCTCGACAGGGGGCAATGAGCAGTTCTTC. It is translated as CASISTGGNEQFF.

This clonotype was counted between two and nine times. The chain combines TRBV7-2 with TRBJ2-3; D could derive from TRBD1 or TRBD2 (6 bases each). There are 15 residues in the CDR3. Germline V lookup: CDR1 SGHTA, CDR2 FQGNSA. V lost 1 base to trimming and J lost 6 bases, with 14 bases between them. The CDR3, as DNA: TGTGCCAGCAGCTTAGGGGGGGCCCGGAGTGATACGCAGTATTTT. As protein: CASSLGGARSDTQYF.

This clonotype was seen more than once but under ten times. The gene calls are TRBV7-8 and TRBJ1-4; D possibly corresponds to TRBD1 (5 bases). Between the trimmed V and J ends, which lost 2 bases and 3 bases, there was a span of 10 bases. In germline, CDR1 is SGHVS, CDR2 FQNEAQ. The CDR3 totals 15 residues. This CDR3 reads CASSLYAGSNEKLFF. CDR3 in DNA: TGTGCCAGCAGCTTATATGCAGGGTCTAATGAAAAACTGTTTTTT.

This sequence joins TRBV28 and TRBJ2-1; D not certain. With the DNA end fitting TRBJ2-7 better, the J assignment may be wrong. Germline CDR1 is MDHEN and CDR2 is SYDVKM. This CDR3 is built from 13 residues. The chain's CDR3 is CASIPSAGYEQYF. The CDR3 DNA is TGTGCCAGCATCCCCAGCGCCGGCTACGAGCAGTACTTC.

The rearrangement joins TRBV6-1 to TRBJ2-3, with 9 bases that match TRBD2. The CDR3 totals 15 residues. Germline V CDR1 and CDR2: MNHNS, SASEGT. V gave up 5 bases and J gave up 8 bases; unmatched junction bases: 11. CDR3 coding DNA: TGTGCCAGCAGTTGGAGTTTAGCGGGAGACGCTACGCAGTATTTT. Amino acids: CASSWSLAGDATQYF.

In its sample, this clonotype is medium-sized. This rearrangement joins TRBV12-3 or TRBV12-4 to TRBJ2-5, with D unresolved. CDR3 length: 12 amino acids. Trimming cost V 6 bases and J 5 bases, with 10 bases left between them. CDR3 coding DNA: TGTGCCAGCAGCCACCGTCCGGAGACCCAGTACTTC. Amino acids: CASSHRPETQYF.

J is TRBJ2-3 and V is TRBV7-2, with TRBD1 matching over 9 bases. The end of the DNA fits TRBJ2-7 better, so the J call may be wrong. This CDR3 contains 16 residues. Germline-derived CDR1 and CDR2 are SGHTA and FQGNSA. The DNA for the CDR3 is TGTGCCAGCAGCTTAGTGGGGACAGGGAAGCTTTACGAGCAGTACTTC. Protein sequence: CASSLVGTGKLYEQYF.

The gene calls are TRBV7-3 and TRBJ2-7, with D possibly being TRBD2 (7 bases). The germline CDR1 and CDR2 sequences are SGHTA and FQGTGA. Between the trimmed V and J ends, which lost 2 bases and 0 bases, there was a span of 11 bases. This CDR3 has 15 residues. CDR3 region: CASSLEGGSSYEQYF. In DNA, the CDR3 is TGTGCCAGCAGCTTAGAGGGGGGGAGCTCCTACGAGCAGTACTTC. The full variable domain, its missing parts supplied by reference TRBV7-3 and TRBJ2-7, is GAGVSQTPSNKVTEKGKYVELRCDPISGHTALYWYRQSLGQGPEFLIYFQGTGAADDSGLPNDRFFAVRPEGSVSTLKIQRTERGDSAVYLCASSLEGGSSYEQYFGPGTRLTVT.

This clonotype was seen only once. CDR3 nucleotides: TGTGCCAGCAGTTCGCGGACTAGCGGGGGTTCCTACGAGCAGTACTTC. As protein: CASSSRTSGGSYEQYF. This chain joins TRBV12-3 or TRBV12-4 and TRBJ2-4, with 13 nucleotides matching TRBD2. The J call may be mistaken, given a closer DNA end match to TRBJ2-7. The CDR3 consists of 16 residues.

The rearrangement uses TRBV2 and TRBJ2-6, with TRBD2 matching over 7 bases. The tail of the sequence fits TRBJ2-5 better, so the J call may be wrong. The CDR3 loop spans 13 amino acids. From germline, CDR1 is SNHLY and CDR2 FYNNEI. Here the CDR3 reads CASGGLVSETQYF. In nucleotides, the CDR3 is TGTGCCAGCGGCGGACTAGTTTCGGAGACCCAGTACTTC.

This rearrangement joins TRBV28 to TRBJ2-7; 7 positions agree with TRBD1. Germline V gene sequence: CDR1 MDHEN, CDR2 SYDVKM. Germline trimming cut 5 bases from V and 4 bases from J; bases unmatched to any gene: 5. The CDR3 is made up of 13 amino acids. DNA of the CDR3: TGTGCCAGCAGTCCCGACAGGGAATACGAGCAGTACTTC. It encodes CASSPDREYEQYF.

This clonotype was observed a single time. The gene calls are TRBV6-1 and TRBJ2-7, with TRBD2 as a possible D gene (6 bases). The end of the DNA aligns better with TRBJ2-1, so the J call may be wrong. CDR1 and CDR2 from the germline V gene are MNHNS and SASEGT. The CDR3 runs to 13 residues. CDR3 in DNA: TGTGCCAGCACTCGCGGGGCTTACAATGAGCAGTTCTTC. This translates into CASTRGAYNEQFF.

The rearrangement links TRBV5-4 to TRBJ1-1; D is undetermined. The J call may be mistaken, given a closer DNA end match to TRBJ2-1. Germline lookup yields CDR1 SGHNT and CDR2 YYREEE (reference sequence). There are 13 residues in the CDR3. In nucleotides, the CDR3 is TGTGCCAGCAGCTTGCGAAGATACAATGAGCAGTTCTTC. This sequence encodes CASSLRRYNEQFF.

The chain joins TRBV3-1 to TRBJ1-6, with 9 bases fitting TRBD1. Germline V gene sequence: CDR1 LGHDT, CDR2 YNNKEL (reference sequence). The CDR3 runs 13 residues. J was trimmed by 7 bases and V by 7 bases; bases with no gene match: 2. The CDR3 loop is CASKGQGNSPLHF. DNA of the CDR3: TGTGCCAGCAAAGGACAGGGGAATTCACCCCTCCACTTT.

By share of the sample, this clonotype is large. The rearrangement joins TRBV12-3 or TRBV12-4 to TRBJ1-3, with D unclear. CDR3 size: 15 residues. With 1 base removed from V and 4 bases from J, the gap between germline ends came to 11 bases. The DNA for the CDR3 is TGTGCCAGCAGTTTAGAGGTGGCCCTGGGAAACACCATATATTTT. It encodes CASSLEVALGNTIYF.

This chain uses TRBV12-3 or TRBV12-4 with TRBJ2-2; TRBD1 aligns across 9 bases. The CDR3 runs to 16 residues. With V trimmed by 3 bases and J by 4 bases, 6 bases remained unmatched. CDR3 in amino acids: CASSFGTGFGTGELFF. CDR3 nucleotides: TGTGCCAGCAGTTTCGGGACAGGGTTTGGCACCGGGGAGCTGTTTTTT.

In the case of this clonotype: The junction departs from germline at one end; a sequencing error may be responsible. The chain carries TRBV4-1 and TRBJ2-4; 10 nucleotides agree with TRBD1. Judging by the DNA end, TRBJ2-7 fits better; the J call may be wrong. This CDR3 is built from 16 residues. CDR1 is MGHRA, CDR2 YSYEKL, per germline. The CDR3 DNA reads TGTGCCAGCAGCCAAGACCTCGCCGGGACAGGGGACGAGCAGTACTTC. It yields the protein CASSQDLAGTGDEQYF.

This clonotype occurred many times. The rearrangement uses TRBV28 and TRBJ1-5; 8 bases map to TRBD1. Germline V lookup: CDR1 MDHEN, CDR2 SYDVKM. V shed 7 bases and J 5 bases; nucleotides not matched to a gene: 7. The CDR3 is 14 residues long. This CDR3 reads CASTLLDRDQPQHF. The CDR3 region has the DNA TGTGCCAGCACCCTCCTGGACAGGGATCAGCCCCAGCATTTT.

This clonotype has just one count. This rearrangement joins TRBV6-1 to TRBJ2-4; D ambiguous. Germline V lookup: CDR1 MNHNS, CDR2 SASEGT. CDR3 length: 16 residues. V lost 2 bases to trimming and J lost 3 bases, with 14 bases between them. The CDR3 reads CASSENVGIYKNIQYF. Written as DNA, the CDR3 is TGTGCCAGCAGTGAAAATGTGGGTATCTACAAAAACATTCAGTACTTC.

The chain couples TRBV12-3 or TRBV12-4 to TRBJ2-7; 7 bases map to TRBD2. V shed 0 bases, J shed 5 bases, and the junction held 7 bases outside the gene matches. This CDR3 has 15 amino acids. CDR3 in DNA: TGTGCCAGCAGTTTAGCGAATAGCGGGCTCCACGAGCAGTACTTC. Translation gives CASSLANSGLHEQYF.

CDR3 in DNA: TGTGCCAGCAGTTTTAGGGACAGGGGGCCGCGGGAGCAGTACTTC. It specifies CASSFRDRGPREQYF. The gene calls are TRBV28 and TRBJ2-6; TRBD1 aligns across 12 bases. The end of the DNA aligns better with TRBJ2-7, so the J call may be wrong. Germline-derived CDR1 and CDR2 are MDHEN and SYDVKM. This CDR3 spans 15 amino acids.

The chain couples TRBV6-1 to TRBJ2-6; D remains unclear. TRBJ1-2 explains the end of the DNA better; the J call may be wrong. Germline CDR1 reads MNHNS; CDR2 reads SASEGT. This CDR3 region has 14 residues. CDR3 residues: CASSEARGIDGYTF. The CDR3 nucleotides are TGTGCCAGCAGTGAAGCGCGAGGGATTGACGGCTACACCTTC.

The gene calls are TRBV4-3 and TRBJ2-1; TRBD2 matches at 11 bases. There are 14 residues in the CDR3. From germline, CDR1 is LGHNA and CDR2 YSLEER. The ends lost 4 bases at V and 12 bases at J; junction bases unmatched: 8. For the CDR3, the DNA is TGCGCCAGCAGCCGGGGGACTAGCGGAGAAGGGCAGTTCTTC. It is translated as CASSRGTSGEGQFF.